The rows below give T cell receptor beta chains drawn from one sample of a study of cytotoxic CD8 clonotypes in ibrutinib-treated CLL. The assay was immunoSEQ multiplex PCR, and TCRdb's table has in-frame clones only and misses some. The data hold approximately 300,000 clones, with 80% observed a single time. Sequencing used PBMCs, obtained before ibrutinib treatment. The receptor source for this set is a human donor with chronic lymphocytic leukemia. The CDR3 runs from the conserved cysteine through the conserved F or W. A D gene is named only where the DNA matches it firmly. Clone size is stated in some rows and not others, as once, few, many or a class when expanded.

>TRBV11-2|TRBD2|TRBJ2-1|-
CASSLELAGVYNEQFF
TGTGCCAGCAGCTTAGAACTAGCGGGAGTTTACAATGAGCAGTTCTTC
>TRBV19|TRBD2|TRBJ2-2|-
CASSIGSGGTGELFF
TGTGCCAGTAGTATAGGTAGCGGGGGGACCGGGGAGCTGTTTTTT
>TRBV7-9|-|TRBJ2-7|-
CASSPGRTSYEQYF
TGTGCCAGCAGCCCAGGCAGGACCTCCTACGAGCAGTACTTC
>TRBV7-9|-|TRBJ1-4|once
CASSLEGNFNEKLFF
TGTGCCAGCAGCTTAGAAGGGAACTTCAATGAAAAACTGTTTTTT
>TRBV5-1|-|TRBJ1-1|-
CASSWNSMNTEAFF
TGCGCCAGCAGCTGGAATTCTATGAACACTGAAGCTTTCTTT
>TRBV9|TRBD1|TRBJ2-3|-
CASSFGTGVPDTQYF
TGTGCCAGCAGCTTCGGGACAGGGGTGCCAGATACGCAGTATTTT
>TRBV7-9|TRBD2|TRBJ2-7|-
CASSPSGPNYEQYF
TGTGCCAGCAGCCCTAGCGGACCAAACTACGAGCAGTACTTC
>TRBV7-9|-|TRBJ2-5|-
CASRGETQYF
TGTGCCAGCAGAGGAGAGACCCAGTACTTC
>TRBV18|-|TRBJ1-2|-
CASSTTRNYGYTF
TGTGCCAGCTCCACGACACGTAACTATGGCTACACCTTC
>TRBV9|-|TRBJ2-5|-
CASSRSWETQYF
TGTGCCAGCAGCAGGTCTTGGGAGACCCAGTACTTC
>TRBV5-4|-|TRBJ2-5|once
CASSFRWETQYF
TGTGCCAGCAGCTTTAGGTGGGAGACCCAGTACTTC
>TRBV18|-|TRBJ2-7|-
CASSPLGFSVEQYF
TGTGCCAGCTCACCACTAGGTTTTTCGGTCGAGCAGTACTTC
>TRBV23-1|TRBD2|TRBJ2-7|-
CASSLPDRLGSGAYEQYF
TGCGCCAGCAGTCTCCCGGACCGGTTGGGTAGCGGGGCTTACGAGCAGTACTTC
>TRBV9|-|TRBJ2-2|-
CASSVVVNTGELFF
TGTGCCAGCAGCGTAGTAGTAAACACCGGGGAGCTGTTTTTT
>TRBV18|-|TRBJ1-2|-
CASSPGTSYGYTF
TGTGCCAGCTCACCAGGGACCTCCTATGGCTACACCTTC
>TRBV27|TRBD1|TRBJ2-3|-
CASSLAGGIPDTQYF
TGTGCCAGCAGTTTAGCAGGGGGCATCCCAGATACGCAGTATTTT
>TRBV4-3|TRBD2|TRBJ2-2|-
CASSQSFRFGGGRGRTGELFF
TGCGCCAGCAGCCAAAGTTTCCGTTTCGGCGGCGGGAGGGGGAGGACCGGGGAGCTGTTTTTT
>TRBV10-2|TRBD1|TRBJ1-1|-
CASSSPGQGPEAFF
TGCGCCAGCAGCAGCCCGGGACAGGGCCCTGAAGCTTTCTTT
>TRBV5-8|-|TRBJ1-2|-
CASSAWGQGKDYGYTF
TGTGCCAGCAGCGCTTGGGGCCAGGGAAAAGACTATGGCTACACCTTC
>TRBV18|TRBD1|TRBJ2-7|-
CASSPRRDSRFFYEQYF
TGTGCCAGCTCACCACGACGGGACAGCCGTTTTTTCTACGAGCAGTACTTC
>TRBV9|-|TRBJ2-3|once
CASRGEAVGTQYF
TGTGCCAGCAGAGGCGAGGCGGTGGGTACGCAGTATTTT
>TRBV27|-|TRBJ2-7|-
CASSAGPFYEQYF
TGTGCCAGCAGTGCAGGACCGTTCTACGAGCAGTACTTC
>TRBV7-8|-|TRBJ2-7|-
CASSFEVYEQYF
TGTGCCAGCAGCTTTGAGGTCTACGAGCAGTACTTC
>TRBV5-4|TRBD1|TRBJ2-1|-
CASSSRDRGDNEQFF
TGTGCCAGCAGCTCCCGGGACAGGGGGGACAATGAGCAGTTCTTC
>TRBV2|TRBD1|TRBJ2-3|-
CASRRTGAVGTDTQYF
TGTGCCAGCAGAAGGACAGGGGCCGTAGGCACAGATACGCAGTATTTT
>TRBV27|TRBD2|TRBJ2-3|once
CASSPYVGLAGTQIDTQYF
TGTGCCAGCAGTCCATACGTGGGACTAGCGGGGACCCAAATAGATACGCAGTATTTT